This entry concerns a single T cell receptor (beta chain). This sample stems from a study of blood T cell repertoires in COVID-19. Study overall: Material from acute and convalescent COVID-19 was sourced from the United States, Italy and Spain. T cells, B-cell-depleted T cells, or PBMCs provided the cDNA or gDNA that served as material.

Germline CDR1 reads LNHDA; CDR2 reads SQIVND (reference sequence). This CDR3 region has 14 residues. The ends lost 3 bases at V and 3 bases at J; junction bases unmatched: 5. TCRdb's table, derived via immunoSEQ multiplex PCR, lists solely in-frame clones and lacks some. This table holds around 300,000 clones, 80% to 95% found once. Those enrolled, adults aged about 18 to 89 years, came from around 24 US areas. Clinical history reported by participants formed the basis on which cohorts were assigned. V gene TRBV19 combines with J gene TRBJ2-7; 7 nucleotides agree with TRBD2. Sequenced material: PBMCs or T cells enriched from blood (not recorded which). The TCR sequence derives from a woman younger than 45 who had recovered from COVID-19. CDR3 residues: CASSMASGYYEQYF. CDR3 in DNA: TGTGCCAGTAGTATGGCTAGCGGCTACTACGAGCAGTACTTC.